This TCR beta chain originates from a study of T cells in Graves' hyperthyroidism and ophthalmopathy. Study observations and caveats: Ophthalmopathy stood apart from stable hyperthyroidism in a 13 V-J model.

Exclusion criteria comprised uncontrolled infection, other autoimmune disease, pregnancy or lactation. Diagnoses used clinical symptoms, serum thyroxine and TRAb, thyroid ultrasound and orbital computed tomography. This CDR3 contains 13 residues. Trimming took 1 base from V and 7 from J; bases not matched to a gene: 3. This clonotype was seen ten or more times. Antigen specificity is unknown. TCR beta CDR3 regions were amplified from RNA. The HTBI primer set drove a first-round RT-PCR of the TCR CDR3. MiXCR, run by TCRdb on the multiplex PCR reads, gives a single entry per CDR3 protein. The sample includes about 690,000 distinct CDR3 sequences, about 18% of them seen just once.

The clonotype originates from a man over 45 with Graves' hyperthyroidism. Sequenced sample: blood. V is TRBV12-3 or TRBV12-4 and J is TRBJ1-2; 7 bases are a match to TRBD1. This chain's CDR3 is CASSLEGARGYTF. CDR3 in DNA: TGTGCCAGCAGTTTAGAGGGGGCACGTGGCTACACCTTC.